Each of the 23 T cell receptor beta chains below was sequenced from the same sample in a study of shared clonotypes between healthy human individuals. TCRdb keeps only in-frame clones here, not all; method: immunoSEQ multiplex PCR. This sample carries 850,000 to 1,200,000 clones, about 76% of them seen once, and the ten largest clones take around 1.5%. The sample comprised memory CD4+ T cells sorted from blood. Regarding subset: CD45RA-negative fraction. These receptors all stem from a young man in good health.

This clone was observed a handful of times. The chain is built from TRBV25-1 and TRBJ1-1; D not resolved. The CDR3 length is 13 residues. V lost 3 bases and J 0 bases, leaving 5 bases between the germline ends. Germline V lookup: CDR1 MGHDK, CDR2 SYGVNS. The CDR3, as DNA: TGTGCCAGCAGTGATTGGATGAACACTGAAGCTTTCTTT. Its translation is CASSDWMNTEAFF.

This chain connects TRBV30 to TRBJ2-5; 7 bases align to TRBD2. TRBJ2-7 explains the end of the DNA better; the J call may be wrong. The CDR3 has 15 residues. Germline V gives CDR1 GTSNPN, CDR2 SVGIG (reference sequence). In DNA, the CDR3 is TGTGCCTGGAGTGTACCGGGGGGAGCCACCTACGAGCAGTACTTC. Translating gives CAWSVPGGATYEQYF.

The V call is TRBV11-3, the J call TRBJ2-1; the match to TRBD2 covers 13 bases. CDR1 SGHNT and CDR2 YENEEA come from the germline V gene. This CDR3 contains 17 residues. V gave up 1 base and J gave up 7 bases; unmatched junction bases: 7. The CDR3 sequence: CASSLGPTSGGANEQFF. The CDR3 coding sequence is TGTGCCAGCAGCTTAGGGCCCACTAGCGGGGGGGCGAATGAGCAGTTCTTC.

This clone showed up just once. At the DNA level, this CDR3 is encoded by other sequences in the same sample as well. CDR3 nucleotide sequence: TGTGCCAGCAGCTGGTCCCAGGGGATCTCTGGAAACACCATATATTTT. Protein product: CASSWSQGISGNTIYF. The chain couples TRBV5-6 to TRBJ1-3; weak D call: TRBD1 (6 bases). In germline, CDR1 is SGHDT, CDR2 YYEEEE. Trimming took off 3 bases at V and 0 bases at J, with 13 bases between the two ends. The CDR3 totals 16 residues.

This chain uses TRBV27 with TRBJ1-3; 10 bases match TRBD1. Losses at the gene ends were 6 bases for V and 5 bases for J; bases not matched to a gene: 4. Germline V gene data show CDR1 as MNHEY and CDR2 as SMNVEV (reference sequence). This CDR3 comprises 14 residues. CDR3 sequence: CASRGGQGRNTIYF. The DNA for the CDR3 is TGTGCCAGCAGGGGGGGACAGGGGAGAAACACCATATATTTT.

As for this clone: Other DNA sequences from this sample encode an identical CDR3 as well. The chain uses TRBV7-2 and TRBJ1-2, with D unclear. Per germline, CDR1 SGHTA and CDR2 FQGNSA. Trimming pared 1 base from V and 8 bases from J, leaving 11 bases between. The CDR3 covers 13 residues. The CDR3: CASSLGREGGYTF. The CDR3 DNA is TGTGCCAGCAGCTTAGGGCGGGAGGGAGGCTACACCTTC.

The chain recombines TRBV6-6 with TRBJ2-7; D may be TRBD2 (6 bases). Trimming shortened V by 2 bases and J by 9 bases, and 14 bases separated the two germline ends. From germline, CDR1 is MNHNY and CDR2 SVGAGI (reference sequence). This CDR3 comprises 13 residues. The CDR3 here is CASSYMGGLVQYF. CDR3 bases: TGTGCCAGCAGTTACATGGGGGGACTGGTGCAGTACTTC.

Note on this clone: A read error likely explains this, since a far larger clone differs by one base. V is TRBV11-3 and J is TRBJ1-1, with 11 bases aligning to TRBD1. Trimming removed 5 bases from V and 4 bases from J; junction bases left unmatched: 3. Germline CDR1 is SGHNT and CDR2 is YENEEA. The CDR3 is made up of 14 amino acids. This chain's CDR3 is CASSRDRGSTEAFF. CDR3 DNA: TGTGCCAGCAGCCGGGACAGGGGGAGCACTGAAGCTTTCTTT.

The genes are TRBV2 and TRBJ2-7; 9 positions match TRBD1. Per the germline V gene, CDR1 is SNHLY and CDR2 is FYNNEI. After removal of 4 bases from V and 2 bases from J, the junction contained 0 bases not matched to a gene. This CDR3 comprises 13 residues. CDR3 region: CASSGDRAYEQYF. The CDR3 bases are TGTGCCAGCAGTGGGGACAGGGCCTACGAGCAGTACTTC.

The chain recombines TRBV19 with TRBJ1-1; D is possibly TRBD1 (6 bases). V dropped 4 bases and J dropped 5 bases, with 17 bases sitting between them. CDR1 LNHDA and CDR2 SQIVND come from the germline V gene (reference sequence). CDR3 length: 15 amino acids. CDR3 DNA sequence: TGTGCCAGTAGTACCCGACAGGACCCGAGGACTGAAGCTTTCTTT. As protein: CASSTRQDPRTEAFF.

The rearrangement uses TRBV7-2 and TRBJ1-1; no reliable D call. Germline loops: CDR1 SGHTA, CDR2 FQGNSA. CDR3 length: 13 residues. The V and J ends lost 3 bases and 1 base respectively, with 6 bases between them. The CDR3, as DNA: TGTGCCAGCAGCTTCGCGGGGAACACTGAAGCTTTCTTT. Amino acid sequence: CASSFAGNTEAFF.

The chain joins TRBV2 to TRBJ2-7; 10 bases agree with TRBD1. The CDR3 is made up of 15 amino acids. With 6 bases clipped from V and 6 bases from J, the junction kept 11 bases outside the gene matches. Germline-derived CDR1 and CDR2 are SNHLY and FYNNEI. CDR3 coding DNA: TGTGCCAGCAGCCTCGTGACAGGGGGCGGGGGCGAGCAGTACTTC. This codes for CASSLVTGGGGEQYF.

This clone came up once. V gene TRBV30 combines with J gene TRBJ2-1; possible D gene TRBD1, 6 bases. Trimming removed 0 bases at V and 3 bases at J, with 15 bases between. From germline, CDR1 is GTSNPN and CDR2 SVGIG (reference sequence). The CDR3 loop spans 16 amino acids. The CDR3 DNA is TGTGCCTGGAGTGTCAGGGGACAACCCTACTACAATGAGCAGTTCTTC. Amino acid sequence: CAWSVRGQPYYNEQFF.

This chain joins TRBV30 and TRBJ2-2; 7 bases fit TRBD2. CDR1 is GTSNPN, CDR2 SVGIG, per germline (reference sequence). This CDR3 region has 15 residues. V trimming: 1 base; J trimming: 4 bases; junction bases outside the gene matches: 6. CDR3 protein: CAWSAGRGLTGELFF. CDR3 nucleotides: TGTGCCTGGAGTGCAGGGAGGGGACTCACCGGGGAGCTGTTTTTT. The full variable domain, with the rest looked up from reference TRBV30 and TRBJ2-2, is SQTIHQWPATLVQPVGSPLSLECTVEGTSNPNLYWYRQAAGRGLQLLFYSVGIGQISSEVPQNLSASRPQDRQFILSSKKLLLSDSGFYLCAWSAGRGLTGELFFGEGSRLTVL.

The chain employs TRBV6-1 and TRBJ2-1; D tentatively fits TRBD1 or TRBD2 (5 bases each). Germline CDR1 reads MNHNS; CDR2 reads SASEGT. The CDR3 length is 15 residues. Trimming left V 2 bases short and J 7 bases short, with 15 bases between. CDR3 nucleotides: TGTGCCAGCAGTGAATCCCTCCCGGGGCAGAATGAGCAGTTCTTC. Translated, it gives CASSESLPGQNEQFF.

This chain connects TRBV2 to TRBJ1-2, with 9 bases that match TRBD1. CDR1 is SNHLY, CDR2 FYNNEI, per germline. The ends lost 6 bases at V and 7 bases at J; junction bases unmatched: 6. This CDR3 region has 13 residues. CDR3 amino acids: CASRIGQGFGYTF. The CDR3 DNA sequence: TGTGCCAGCAGAATCGGACAGGGGTTTGGCTACACCTTC.

J is TRBJ2-1 and V is TRBV9; D not certain. The germline gives CDR1 SGDLS, CDR2 YYNGEE. The germline V and J ends were trimmed by 4 bases and 6 bases, with 8 bases remaining between them. This CDR3 is 12 amino acids long. This CDR3 is CASSPWGNEQFF. CDR3 in DNA: TGTGCCAGCAGCCCCTGGGGCAATGAGCAGTTCTTC.

This clone occurred once. The chain joins TRBV16 to TRBJ1-1; D gene ambiguous. Germline loops: CDR1 KGHSY, CDR2 FQNENV. The CDR3 extends over 11 amino acids. The V gene lost 6 bases and the J gene lost 5 bases, with 7 bases spanning the gap. Written as DNA, the CDR3 is TGTGCCAGCAGGGGAAGGACTGAAGCTTTCTTT. It is translated as CASRGRTEAFF.

This chain uses TRBV28 with TRBJ1-4; possibly TRBD1 for D (6 bases). This CDR3 has 14 amino acids. V lost 10 bases, J lost 11 bases, and 23 bases lay in between. Germline-derived CDR1 and CDR2 are MDHEN and SYDVKM. This CDR3 reads CATSTTGQAEKLFF. DNA for the CDR3: TGTGCCACCTCAACTACAGGGCAGGCGGAGAAACTGTTTTTT.

On this clone itself: The same CDR3 can be traced to other DNA sequences in this sample. This sequence joins TRBV5-1 and TRBJ1-1, with 10 bases lining up with TRBD1. Germline V CDR1 and CDR2: SGHRS, YFSETQ. V trimming: 0 bases; J trimming: 0 bases; junction bases outside the gene matches: 2. The CDR3 contains 16 residues. The CDR3 loop reads CASSLGDRGMNTEAFF. CDR3 nucleotides: TGCGCCAGCAGCTTGGGGGACAGGGGAATGAACACTGAAGCTTTCTTT.

The chain links TRBV2 to TRBJ2-1; the D gene is possibly TRBD2 (5 bases). Germline CDR1 and CDR2: SNHLY and FYNNEI. The length of the CDR3 is 15 residues. Trimming cost V 8 bases and J 5 bases, with 19 bases left between them. This CDR3 is CASRRVSGNNNEQFF. The DNA for the CDR3 is TGTGCCAGCCGGAGAGTTTCGGGAAACAACAATGAGCAGTTCTTC.

The chain is built from TRBV10-3 and TRBJ2-1; D gene uncertain. CDR1 is ENHRY, CDR2 SYGVKD, per germline. The CDR3 has 11 amino acids. Trimming pared 3 bases from V and 11 bases from J, leaving 8 bases between. CDR3 in amino acids: CAISEPGQQFF. DNA of the CDR3: TGTGCCATCAGTGAACCAGGACAGCAGTTCTTC.

As to this clone: Possible read error: a much larger clone is one base away. The rearrangement uses TRBV6-6 and TRBJ2-5; D is unclear. This CDR3 is 11 amino acids long. Germline-derived CDR1 and CDR2 are MNHNY and SVGAGI (reference sequence). Trimming removed 4 bases at V and 4 bases at J, with 4 bases between. CDR3 bases: TGTGCCAGCAGTTTAACAGAGACCCAGTACTTC. Residues: CASSLTETQYF.